This T cell receptor beta chain is drawn from a study of T cell responses to AZD1222 COVID-19 vaccine. Overall study results and limits: Among the donors, most were white British and more were female, and clonal diversity was possibly underestimated. Spike-specific TCR breadth and depth both grew after two AZD1222 doses. Repertoire sampling occurred only after the peak T cell response.

Worth noting for this clone: The antigen is undetermined.

Assay used: immunoSEQ multiplex PCR; TCRdb lists only in-frame clones, some missing. The top ten hold about 9.9% of the sample, which has around 170,000 clones, around 90% seen once. CDR1 and CDR2 from the germline V gene are LGHDT and YNNKEL (reference sequence). Trimming stripped 3 bases from V and 8 bases from J, with 13 bases between. The CDR3 consists of 13 residues. This TCR derives from an adult who received the AZD1222 COVID-19 vaccine. Here the sequenced sample was peripheral blood, taken 28 days after the second AZD1222 dose. The chain uses TRBV3-1 (or the pseudogene TRBV3-2) and TRBJ1-2; tentative D call: TRBD1 (5 bases). The CDR3 nucleotides are TGTGCCAGCAGCCATGGACACTCAGAGGGCTACACCTTC. Translated: CASSHGHSEGYTF.